Sequencing of this T cell receptor (beta chain) was carried out in a study of cytomegalovirus exposure and HLA in healthy donors. As concerns this clone: The antigen is unknown.

Regarding the study as a whole: In a later analysis, most CMV-associated TCR beta chains appeared HLA-restricted.

Trimming cost V 6 bases and J 10 bases, with 15 bases left between them. Per the germline V gene, CDR1 is MNHNS and CDR2 is SASEGT. The CDR3 is 13 amino acids. The primer mix had 60 Vbeta and 13 Jbeta primers. TCRdb's copy holds only in-frame clones and misses some; the assay was immunoSEQ multiplex PCR. The sample is made up of approximately 30,000 clones, and the top ten hold less than 2% of it. Participants comprised healthy donors of bone marrow. V gene TRBV6-1 combines with J gene TRBJ1-4; D is unclear. The sample comprised PBMCs. The TCR comes from a woman aged 35 to 49 in good health and CMV-seropositive. For the CDR3, the DNA is TGTGCCAGCAGCGATACCCGAGCGGGAAAACTGTTTTTT. Encoded protein: CASSDTRAGKLFF.